The 5 T cell receptor beta chains below all came from one sample that was sequenced in a study of T cells in narcolepsy. Sequencing used immunoSEQ multiplex PCR; TCRdb keeps in-frame clones, though not all of them. The sample consists of around 24,000 clones, 80% to 90% of them appearing once. Sequencing was done on a sample of CD45RA- memory CD4+ T cells from PBMCs. These receptors all come from a human donor with narcolepsy.

V is TRBV5-1 and J is TRBJ1-5; no reliable D call. The V gene's germline CDR1 is SGHRS and CDR2 YFSETQ. The V gene lost 5 bases and the J gene lost 8 bases, with 17 bases spanning the gap. The CDR3 runs to 14 residues. The CDR3 DNA reads as TGCGCCAGCAGTCCCGGAGGGTCCCGGGAGCCCCAGCATTTT. It specifies CASSPGGSREPQHF.

This chain connects TRBV7-2 to TRBJ2-3; D remains ambiguous. Germline loops: CDR1 SGHTA, CDR2 FQGNSA. Trimming stripped 5 bases from V and 2 bases from J, with 8 bases between. The CDR3 length is 13 residues. The CDR3 loop reads CASSLQHTDTQYF. The DNA for the CDR3 is TGTGCCAGCAGCCTTCAGCACACAGATACGCAGTATTTT.

This chain uses TRBV18 with TRBJ2-7, with TRBD2 matching over 9 bases. The CDR3 is 14 residues long. V was pared by 3 bases and J by 9 bases, with 9 bases of the junction left unmatched. The germline V gene encodes CDR1 KGHSH and CDR2 LQKENI. CDR3 residues: CASSPGVAGDRQYF. CDR3 sequence (DNA): TGTGCCAGCTCACCGGGGGTAGCGGGAGACAGGCAGTACTTC.

The J gene is TRBJ2-1, the V gene TRBV7-2, with D unresolved. This CDR3 comprises 15 residues. Germline V gene sequence: CDR1 SGHTA, CDR2 FQGNSA. V was cut by 2 bases and J by 7 bases, with 15 bases left in between. The CDR3 here is CASSLTARSGNEQFF. Written as DNA, the CDR3 is TGTGCCAGCAGCTTAACCGCCCGTAGTGGGAATGAGCAGTTCTTC.

The chain is built from TRBV5-1 and TRBJ2-1; 8 nucleotides agree with TRBD1. The CDR3 length is 16 residues. Losses at the gene ends were 4 bases for V and 2 bases for J; bases not matched to a gene: 8. Germline V CDR1 and CDR2: SGHRS, YFSETQ. CDR3: CASSLRQGSAYNEQFF. The CDR3 DNA reads TGCGCCAGCAGCCTTAGACAGGGGAGCGCCTACAATGAGCAGTTCTTC.